A single sample gave rise to the 5 T cell receptor beta chains below, sequenced in a study of blood T cell repertoires in COVID-19. This table comes from immunoSEQ multiplex PCR, and its TCRdb copy is limited to in-frame clones, with some not included. This table has a few hundred thousand clones, approximately 87% appearing once. Material for sequencing was peripheral blood. The receptors were gathered from a man in his fifties or sixties with acute or convalescent COVID-19.

The rearrangement links TRBV7-2 to TRBJ2-2; TRBD2 agrees at 9 bases. CDR3 length: 19 residues. Germline lookup yields CDR1 SGHTA and CDR2 FQGNSA. J lost 0 bases, V lost 5 bases, and 13 bases had no gene match. In DNA, the CDR3 is TGTGCCAGCAGCCCGTTGGGGCGGGAGGGCCCGTCGAACACCGGGGAGCTGTTTTTT. Translation gives CASSPLGREGPSNTGELFF.

V gene TRBV6-2 or TRBV6-3 combines with J gene TRBJ1-2; D remains unclear. Germline V gives CDR1 MNHEY, CDR2 SVGEGT. This CDR3 contains 14 residues. V lost 6 bases and J 1 base, leaving 12 bases between the germline ends. CDR3 protein: CASSSRSFNYGYTF. The CDR3 DNA sequence: TGTGCCAGCAGCTCGCGCTCCTTTAACTATGGCTACACCTTC.

V is TRBV5-1 and J is TRBJ1-2; D is perhaps TRBD1 (5 bases). The ends were cut back, 5 bases at V and 8 bases at J, with 16 bases in the middle. This CDR3 comprises 13 residues. Germline CDR1 is SGHRS and CDR2 is YFSETQ. The CDR3 coding sequence is TGCGCCAGCAGTCTGGACGCCGGGGGAGGCTACACCTTC. It codes for CASSLDAGGGYTF.

This rearrangement joins TRBV27 to TRBJ2-3; 8 bases map to TRBD2. This CDR3 region has 15 residues. With V trimmed by 3 bases and J by 4 bases, 6 bases remained unmatched. Germline V gene sequence: CDR1 MNHEY, CDR2 SMNVEV (reference sequence). CDR3 sequence: CASSFFSGISDTQYF. In DNA, the CDR3 is TGTGCCAGCAGTTTTTTTAGCGGGATCTCAGATACGCAGTATTTT.

This rearrangement joins TRBV4-3 to TRBJ1-2, with TRBD1 identical over 9 bases. CDR3 length equals 19 residues. V was pared by 3 bases and J by 1 base, with 15 bases of the junction left unmatched. Germline V gives CDR1 LGHNA, CDR2 YSLEER. The CDR3 reads CASSQYPKGQGPFNYGYTF. In DNA, the CDR3 is TGCGCCAGCAGCCAGTACCCAAAAGGACAGGGGCCTTTTAACTATGGCTACACCTTC.